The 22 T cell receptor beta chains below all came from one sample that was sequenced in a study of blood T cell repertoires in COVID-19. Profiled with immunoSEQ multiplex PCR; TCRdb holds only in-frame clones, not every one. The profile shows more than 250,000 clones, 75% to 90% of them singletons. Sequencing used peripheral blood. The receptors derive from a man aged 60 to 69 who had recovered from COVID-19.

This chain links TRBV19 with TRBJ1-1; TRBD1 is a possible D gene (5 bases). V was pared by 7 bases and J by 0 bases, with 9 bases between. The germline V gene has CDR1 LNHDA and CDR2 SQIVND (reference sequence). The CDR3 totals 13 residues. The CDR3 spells CASKNRMNTEAFF. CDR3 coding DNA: TGTGCCAGTAAGAACAGGATGAACACTGAAGCTTTCTTT.

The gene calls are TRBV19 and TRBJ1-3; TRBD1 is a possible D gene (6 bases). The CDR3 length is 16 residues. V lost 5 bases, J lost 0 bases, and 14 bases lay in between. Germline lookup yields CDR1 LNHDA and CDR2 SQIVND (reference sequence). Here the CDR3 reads CASSPRQAHSGNTIYF. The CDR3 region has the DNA TGTGCCAGTAGTCCCCGACAGGCCCACTCTGGAAACACCATATATTTT.

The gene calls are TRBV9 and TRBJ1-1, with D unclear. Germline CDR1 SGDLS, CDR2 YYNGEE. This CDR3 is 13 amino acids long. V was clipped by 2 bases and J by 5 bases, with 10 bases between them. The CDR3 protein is CASSVRERTEAFF. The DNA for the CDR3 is TGTGCCAGCAGCGTTCGGGAGAGAACTGAAGCTTTCTTT.

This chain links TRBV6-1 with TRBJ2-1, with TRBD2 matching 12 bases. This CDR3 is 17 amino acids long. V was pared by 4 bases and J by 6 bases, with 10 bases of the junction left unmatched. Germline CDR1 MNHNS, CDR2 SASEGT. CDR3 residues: CASSAGLAGLGGNEQFF. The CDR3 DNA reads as TGTGCCAGCAGTGCCGGACTAGCGGGACTAGGGGGCAATGAGCAGTTCTTC.

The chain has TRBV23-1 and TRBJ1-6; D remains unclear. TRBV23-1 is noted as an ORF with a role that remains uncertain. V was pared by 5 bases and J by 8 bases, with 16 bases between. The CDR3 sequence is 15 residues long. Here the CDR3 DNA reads TGCGCCAGCAGTGAGGAGCCCCCCATGGATTCACCCCTCCACTTT. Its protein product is CASSEEPPMDSPLHF.

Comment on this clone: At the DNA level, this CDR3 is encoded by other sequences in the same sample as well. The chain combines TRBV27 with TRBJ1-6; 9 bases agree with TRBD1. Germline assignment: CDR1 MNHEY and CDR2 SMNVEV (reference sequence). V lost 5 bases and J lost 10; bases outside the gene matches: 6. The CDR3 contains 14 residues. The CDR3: CASSPGTGYSPLHF. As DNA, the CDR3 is TGTGCCAGCAGTCCGGGGACAGGGTACTCACCCCTCCACTTT.

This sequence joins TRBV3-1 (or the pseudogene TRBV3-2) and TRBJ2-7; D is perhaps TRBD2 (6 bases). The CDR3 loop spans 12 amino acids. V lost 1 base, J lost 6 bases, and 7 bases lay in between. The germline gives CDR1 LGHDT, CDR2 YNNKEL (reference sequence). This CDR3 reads CASSQAEGEQYF. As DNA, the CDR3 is TGTGCCAGCAGCCAAGCGGAGGGCGAGCAGTACTTC.

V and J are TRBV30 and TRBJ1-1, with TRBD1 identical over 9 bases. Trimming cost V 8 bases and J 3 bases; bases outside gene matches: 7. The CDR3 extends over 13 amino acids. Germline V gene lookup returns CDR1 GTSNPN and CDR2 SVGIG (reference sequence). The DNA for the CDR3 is TGTGCCGGAGGACAGGGGCACTACACTGAAGCTTTCTTT. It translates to CAGGQGHYTEAFF. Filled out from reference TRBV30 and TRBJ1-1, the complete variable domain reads SQTIHQWPATLVQPVGSPLSLECTVEGTSNPNLYWYRQAAGRGLQLLFYSVGIGQISSEVPQNLSASRPQDRQFILSSKKLLLSDSGFYLCAGGQGHYTEAFFGQGTRLTVV.

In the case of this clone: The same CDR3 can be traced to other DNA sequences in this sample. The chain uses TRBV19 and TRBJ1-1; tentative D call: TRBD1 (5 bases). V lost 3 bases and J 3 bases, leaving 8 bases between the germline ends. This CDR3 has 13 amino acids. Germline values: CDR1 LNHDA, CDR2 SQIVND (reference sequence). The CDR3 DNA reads TGTGCCAGTAGTATCCGACAGTACACTGAAGCTTTCTTT. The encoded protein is CASSIRQYTEAFF.

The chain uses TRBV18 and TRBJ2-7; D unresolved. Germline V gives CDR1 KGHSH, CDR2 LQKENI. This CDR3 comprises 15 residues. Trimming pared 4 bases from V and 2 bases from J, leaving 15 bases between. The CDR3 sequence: CASSRDLIVTYEQYF. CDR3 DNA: TGTGCCAGCTCACGCGACTTGATCGTAACCTACGAGCAGTACTTC.

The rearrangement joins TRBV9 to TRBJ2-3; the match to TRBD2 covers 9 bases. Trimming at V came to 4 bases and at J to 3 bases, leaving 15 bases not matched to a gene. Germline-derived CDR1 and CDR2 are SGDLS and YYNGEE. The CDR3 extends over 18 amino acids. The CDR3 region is CASSPLAGPSARTDTQYF. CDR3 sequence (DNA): TGTGCCAGCAGCCCCCTAGCGGGGCCCTCCGCTCGAACAGATACGCAGTATTTT.

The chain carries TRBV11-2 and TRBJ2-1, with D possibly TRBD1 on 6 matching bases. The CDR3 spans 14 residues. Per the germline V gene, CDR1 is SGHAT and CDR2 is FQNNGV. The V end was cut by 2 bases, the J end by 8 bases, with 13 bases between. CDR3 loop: CASSLYQGSYEQFF. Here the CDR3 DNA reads TGTGCCAGCAGCTTATATCAGGGGAGTTATGAGCAGTTCTTC.

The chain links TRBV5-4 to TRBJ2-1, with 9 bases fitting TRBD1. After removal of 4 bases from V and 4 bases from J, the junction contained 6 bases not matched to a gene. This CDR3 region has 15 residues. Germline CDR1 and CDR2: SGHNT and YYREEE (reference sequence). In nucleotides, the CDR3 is TGTGCCAGCAGCGCTAGGACAGGGGATTACAATGAGCAGTTCTTC. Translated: CASSARTGDYNEQFF.

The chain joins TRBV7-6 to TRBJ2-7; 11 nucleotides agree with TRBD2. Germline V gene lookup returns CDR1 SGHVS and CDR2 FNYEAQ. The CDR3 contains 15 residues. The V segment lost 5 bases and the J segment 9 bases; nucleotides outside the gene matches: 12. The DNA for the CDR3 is TGTGCCAGCAGCCAGCTAGCGGGGGGCCCGACTGGGCAGTACTTC. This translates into CASSQLAGGPTGQYF.

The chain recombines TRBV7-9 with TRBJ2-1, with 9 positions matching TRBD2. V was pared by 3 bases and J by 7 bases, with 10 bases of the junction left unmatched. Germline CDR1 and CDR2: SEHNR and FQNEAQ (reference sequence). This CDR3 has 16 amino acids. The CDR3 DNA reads TGTGCCAGCAGCTTTTATGGCGGGAGGGCCTCAAATGAGCAGTTCTTC. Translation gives CASSFYGGRASNEQFF.

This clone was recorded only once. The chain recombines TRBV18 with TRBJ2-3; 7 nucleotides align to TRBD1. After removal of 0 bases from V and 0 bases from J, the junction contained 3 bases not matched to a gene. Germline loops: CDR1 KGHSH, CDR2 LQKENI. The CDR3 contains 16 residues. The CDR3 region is CASSPPVGQSTDTQYF. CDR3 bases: TGTGCCAGCTCACCACCGGTGGGACAGAGCACAGATACGCAGTATTTT.

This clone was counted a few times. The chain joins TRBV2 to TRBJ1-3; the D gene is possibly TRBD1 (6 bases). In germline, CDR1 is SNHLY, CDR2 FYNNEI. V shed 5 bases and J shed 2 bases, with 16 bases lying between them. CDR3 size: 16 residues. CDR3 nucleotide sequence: TGTGCCAGCAGTTCACAGGGAACTTTTACTGGAAACACCATATATTTT. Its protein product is CASSSQGTFTGNTIYF. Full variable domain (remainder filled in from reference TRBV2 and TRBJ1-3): EPEVTQTPSHQVTQMGQEVILRCVPISNHLYFYWYRQILGQKVEFLVSFYNNEISEKSEIFDDQFSVERPDGSNFTLKIRSTKLEDSAMYFCASSSQGTFTGNTIYFGEGSWLTVV.

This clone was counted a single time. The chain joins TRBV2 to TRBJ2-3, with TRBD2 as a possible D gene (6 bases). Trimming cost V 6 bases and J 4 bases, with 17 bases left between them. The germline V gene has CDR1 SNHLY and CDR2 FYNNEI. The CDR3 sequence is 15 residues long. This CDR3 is CASRRDHGEADTQYF. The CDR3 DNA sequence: TGTGCCAGCAGGAGGGACCACGGGGAGGCAGATACGCAGTATTTT.

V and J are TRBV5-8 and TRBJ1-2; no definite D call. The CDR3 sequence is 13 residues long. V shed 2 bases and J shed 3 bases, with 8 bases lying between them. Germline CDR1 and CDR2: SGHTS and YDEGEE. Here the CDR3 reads CASSLQVDYGYTF. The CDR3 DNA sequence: TGTGCCAGCAGCTTACAAGTTGACTATGGCTACACCTTC.

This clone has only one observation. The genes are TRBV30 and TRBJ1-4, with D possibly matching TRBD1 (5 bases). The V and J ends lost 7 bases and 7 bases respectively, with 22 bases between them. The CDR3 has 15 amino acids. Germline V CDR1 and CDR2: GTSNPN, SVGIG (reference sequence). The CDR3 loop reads CAYTTTGGRFEKLFF. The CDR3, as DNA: TGTGCCTATACGACCACAGGCGGACGATTTGAAAAACTGTTTTTT.

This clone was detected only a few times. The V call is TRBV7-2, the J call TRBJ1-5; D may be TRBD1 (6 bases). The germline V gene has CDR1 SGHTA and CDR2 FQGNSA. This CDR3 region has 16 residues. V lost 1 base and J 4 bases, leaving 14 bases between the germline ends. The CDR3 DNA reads TGTGCCAGCAGCTTAGGGTGGGGTCAGGGGAATCAGCCCCAGCATTTT. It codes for CASSLGWGQGNQPQHF. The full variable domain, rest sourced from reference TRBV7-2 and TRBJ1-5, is GAGVSQSPSNKVTEKGKDVELRCDPISGHTALYWYRQSLGQGLEFLIYFQGNSAPDKSGLPSDRFSAERTGGSVSTLTIQRTQQEDSAVYLCASSLGWGQGNQPQHFGDGTRLSIL.

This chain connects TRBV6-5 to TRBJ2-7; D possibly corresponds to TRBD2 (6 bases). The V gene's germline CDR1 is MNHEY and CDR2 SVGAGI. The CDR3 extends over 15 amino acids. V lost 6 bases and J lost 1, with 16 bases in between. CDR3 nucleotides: TGTGCCAGCAGACTCCGGGACTCTTTATCCTACGAGCAGTACTTC. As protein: CASRLRDSLSYEQYF.